These 12 T cell receptor beta chains share one sample of origin, sequenced in a study of blood T cell repertoires in COVID-19. Only in-frame clones appear in the TCRdb table, and some are missing; sequencing was by immunoSEQ multiplex PCR. This table holds under 250,000 clones, about four fifths found once. The sample taken for sequencing was PBMCs or T cells enriched from blood (not recorded which). These receptor sequences come from a woman aged 55-70 years who had recovered from COVID-19.

Only a few counts were recorded for this clone. J is TRBJ1-1 and V is TRBV20-1, with TRBD1 matching over 8 bases. Germline V gene data show CDR1 as DFQATT and CDR2 as SNEGSKA (reference sequence). The trim removed 3 bases at V and 5 bases at J, leaving 8 bases unmatched. The length of the CDR3 is 14 residues. The CDR3 DNA is TGCAGTGCTAGTAATGGACAGGGAAGGACTGAAGCTTTCTTT. This sequence encodes CSASNGQGRTEAFF.

J is TRBJ2-7 and V is TRBV13; D may be TRBD2 (6 bases). The germline CDR1 and CDR2 sequences are PRHDT and FYEKMQ (reference sequence). V was clipped by 3 bases and J by 2 bases, with 14 bases between them. CDR3 size: 15 residues. The CDR3 coding sequence is TGTGCCAGCAGCTTGGAACGGGGGAGCACCTACGAGCAGTACTTC. It translates to CASSLERGSTYEQYF.

The chain combines TRBV5-1 with TRBJ2-2, with 8 bases lining up with TRBD2. With V trimmed by 0 bases and J by 3 bases, 1 base remained unmatched. The germline V gene has CDR1 SGHRS and CDR2 YFSETQ. The CDR3 length is 15 residues. The DNA for the CDR3 is TGCGCCAGCAGCTTGGTCGGGGGGGACACCGGGGAGCTGTTTTTT. It specifies CASSLVGGDTGELFF.

The V call is TRBV5-1, the J call TRBJ2-5; 8 nucleotides agree with TRBD2. The CDR3 length is 16 residues. Germline trimming cut 4 bases from V and 4 bases from J; bases unmatched to any gene: 12. Germline CDR1 reads SGHRS; CDR2 reads YFSETQ. In DNA, the CDR3 is TGCGCCAGCAGCAACGCTGGTAGTAGCGGGGCAGAGACCCAGTACTTC. As protein: CASSNAGSSGAETQYF. The full variable domain, completed using reference TRBV5-1 and TRBJ2-5, is KAGVTQTPRYLIKTRGQQVTLSCSPISGHRSVSWYQQTPGQGLQFLFEYFSETQRNKGNFPGRFSGRQFSNSRSEMNVSTLELGDSALYLCASSNAGSSGAETQYFGPGTRLLVL.

The rearrangement joins TRBV3-1 (or the pseudogene TRBV3-2) to TRBJ1-2, with no clear D. The CDR3 is made up of 13 amino acids. CDR1 and CDR2 from the germline V gene are LGHDT and YNNKEL (reference sequence). V lost 1 base and J lost 8, with 11 bases in between. The DNA for the CDR3 is TGTGCCAGCAGCCAAGGCGGGGTATGGGGCTACACCTTC. This gives the protein CASSQGGVWGYTF.

The chain couples TRBV18 to TRBJ2-6; D not resolved. Between the trimmed V and J ends, which lost 3 bases and 1 base, there was a span of 4 bases. The CDR3 length is 14 residues. Germline assignment: CDR1 KGHSH and CDR2 LQKENI. The CDR3 sequence: CASSPPSGANVLTF. The CDR3 coding sequence is TGTGCCAGCTCACCTCCTTCTGGGGCCAACGTCCTGACTTTC.

The chain links TRBV5-8 to TRBJ1-1; 10 bases are shared with TRBD1. Looked up from germline, CDR1 is SGHTS and CDR2 is YDEGEE. The V gene end was trimmed by 5 bases and the J gene end by 4 bases; junction bases not matched to a gene: 8. This CDR3 comprises 15 residues. The CDR3 loop is CASRERTGGSTEAFF. The CDR3 DNA follows: TGTGCCAGCAGGGAACGGACAGGGGGTAGCACTGAAGCTTTCTTT.

The count of this clone is one. The V and J genes are TRBV2 and TRBJ2-1; 8 bases agree with TRBD2. The V and J ends lost 3 bases and 1 base, in that order; junction bases with no gene match: 2. This CDR3 comprises 15 residues. Germline assignment: CDR1 SNHLY and CDR2 FYNNEI. The CDR3 region is CASSDTSGSYNEQFF. The CDR3 DNA reads TGTGCCAGCAGTGATACTAGCGGATCCTACAATGAGCAGTTCTTC.

The chain carries TRBV30 and TRBJ2-2; D is ambiguous. With 2 bases removed from V and 5 bases from J, the gap between germline ends came to 6 bases. Germline assignment: CDR1 GTSNPN and CDR2 SVGIG (reference sequence). The CDR3 runs 12 residues. CDR3 amino acids: CAWSLTTGELFF. CDR3 sequence (DNA): TGTGCCTGGAGTCTGACTACCGGGGAGCTGTTTTTT.

DNA of the CDR3: TGTGCCAGCAGGGGAGGGACACAGAATGAAAAACTGTTTTTT. This gives the protein CASRGGTQNEKLFF. The rearrangement uses TRBV2 and TRBJ1-4, with D possibly matching TRBD1 (6 bases). With 6 bases removed from V and 5 bases from J, the gap between germline ends came to 13 bases. This CDR3 has 14 residues. Germline CDR1 is SNHLY and CDR2 is FYNNEI.

This clone was recorded only once. The V call is TRBV4-2, the J call TRBJ1-1; D is uncertain. This CDR3 region has 15 residues. V lost 3 bases to trimming and J lost 1 base, with 12 bases between them. The germline V gene has CDR1 LGHNA and CDR2 YNFKEQ. The CDR3 coding sequence is TGTGCCAGCAGCCAGGTAATGGCGGGGAACACTGAAGCTTTCTTT. Its translation is CASSQVMAGNTEAFF.

The V gene is TRBV6-5, the J gene TRBJ1-2; 8 nucleotides match TRBD1. CDR1 MNHEY and CDR2 SVGAGI come from the germline V gene. Trimming took 4 bases from V and 7 from J; bases not matched to a gene: 14. The CDR3 consists of 16 residues. Here the CDR3 reads CASSSDGWTGFGGYTF. The CDR3 bases are TGTGCCAGCAGTTCAGACGGCTGGACAGGGTTCGGTGGCTACACCTTC.